Listed here are 25 T cell receptor beta chains from one sample, sequenced in a study of immune heterogeneity within non-small cell lung tumors. Amplification of the TCR beta CDR3 was achieved through multiplex PCR with 32 V and 13 J primers. TCRdb reanalysed the multiplex PCR reads using MiXCR and keeps one entry per CDR3 protein. Of about 12,000 distinct CDR3 sequences in the sample, 22% were seen once. The template for each sample was 500 to 700 ng of genomic DNA, which had been extracted from bulk tumor tissue. In surgery, several biopsies were collected from each primary tumor at widely spaced sites. Samples came from untreated patients having curative surgery for newly diagnosed non-small cell lung cancer. Material: lung tumor tissue. These TCRs come from a man in his 60s with non-small cell lung cancer.

V is TRBV20-1 and J is TRBJ2-7; TRBD2 matches 9 bases. CDR3 size: 15 residues. Per germline, CDR1 DFQATT and CDR2 SNEGSKA (reference sequence). V shed 1 base and J 2 bases; nucleotides not matched to a gene: 6. The CDR3 here is CSARVTSGAAYEQYF. The CDR3, as DNA: TGCAGTGCTAGAGTGACTAGCGGAGCCGCCTACGAGCAGTACTTC.

The chain has TRBV2 and TRBJ2-3; D unclear. The V and J ends lost 3 bases and 8 bases respectively, with 18 bases between them. Looked up from germline, CDR1 is SNHLY and CDR2 is FYNNEI. The CDR3 totals 15 residues. CDR3 residues: CASSDTRATRGTQYF. The CDR3 nucleotides are TGTGCCAGCAGTGATACCCGGGCAACCCGTGGTACGCAGTATTTT.

The chain has TRBV9 and TRBJ2-1, with TRBD2 matching 9 bases. The V segment lost 3 bases and the J segment 0 bases; nucleotides outside the gene matches: 4. Germline loops: CDR1 SGDLS, CDR2 YYNGEE. The CDR3 extends over 16 amino acids. DNA for the CDR3: TGTGCCAGCAGCGAGGTTAGCGGGAGCTCCTACAATGAGCAGTTCTTC. As protein: CASSEVSGSSYNEQFF.

CDR3 DNA: TGTGCCAGCAGCTTCGGAGGGGACGGGGAGCTGTTTTTT. Protein: CASSFGGDGELFF. This chain uses TRBV5-6 with TRBJ2-2; weak D call: TRBD2 (6 bases). Germline V lookup: CDR1 SGHDT, CDR2 YYEEEE. The CDR3 is 13 residues long. V was cut by 2 bases and J by 7 bases, with 9 bases left in between.

V and J are TRBV3-1 and TRBJ1-5, with D perhaps matching TRBD1 (6 bases). Trimming removed 0 bases at V and 6 bases at J, with 12 bases between. Germline lookup yields CDR1 LGHDT and CDR2 YNNKEL (reference sequence). The CDR3 spans 15 residues. The CDR3 sequence: CASSQDHRESQPQHF. The CDR3 DNA reads as TGTGCCAGCAGCCAAGATCACAGGGAAAGTCAGCCCCAGCATTTT.

Relative to its sample, this clonotype is medium-sized (0.01 to 0.1%). The V gene is TRBV28, the J gene TRBJ1-6; D is perhaps TRBD1 (5 bases). CDR3 length equals 16 residues. The V gene's germline CDR1 is MDHEN and CDR2 SYDVKM. The V gene lost 5 bases and the J gene lost 0 bases, with 11 bases spanning the gap. The CDR3 sequence is CASSHTGDSYNSPLHF. Written as DNA, the CDR3 is TGTGCCAGCAGTCACACGGGGGACTCCTATAATTCACCCCTCCACTTT.

This clonotype has just a few counts. The chain couples TRBV6-1 to TRBJ1-1, with TRBD1 matching 7 bases. The trim removed 7 bases at V and 2 bases at J, leaving 10 bases unmatched. This CDR3 is built from 15 residues. From germline, CDR1 is MNHNS and CDR2 SASEGT. CDR3 in amino acids: CASIHTGQPNTEAFF. The CDR3, as DNA: TGTGCCAGCATCCATACGGGACAGCCCAACACTGAAGCTTTCTTT.

The chain has TRBV10-3 and TRBJ2-2; no clear D. The CDR3 length is 15 residues. Trimming took off 0 bases at V and 4 bases at J, with 9 bases between the two ends. Germline CDR1 is ENHRY and CDR2 is SYGVKD. This CDR3 reads CAISESGQPTGELFF. CDR3 DNA: TGTGCCATCAGTGAGTCTGGGCAGCCCACCGGGGAGCTGTTTTTT.

This clonotype ranks as medium-sized. The gene calls are TRBV7-8 and TRBJ1-4; the D gene is possibly TRBD1 (6 bases). There are 15 residues in the CDR3. Trimming removed 5 bases at V and 4 bases at J, with 14 bases between. The germline gives CDR1 SGHVS, CDR2 FQNEAQ. This chain's CDR3 is CASSATGTNNEKLFF. Here the CDR3 DNA reads TGTGCCAGCAGCGCTACAGGGACGAATAATGAAAAACTGTTTTTT. The full variable domain, with the rest looked up from reference TRBV7-8 and TRBJ1-4, is GAGVSQSPRYKVAKRGQDVALRCDPISGHVSLFWYQQALGQGPEFLTYFQNEAQLDKSGLPSDRFFAERPEGSVSTLKIQRTQQEDSAVYLCASSATGTNNEKLFFGSGTQLSVL.

V gene TRBV10-3 combines with J gene TRBJ2-7, with 10 bases that match TRBD1. There are 14 residues in the CDR3. Trimming took 2 bases from V and 6 from J; bases not matched to a gene: 4. Germline V gene data show CDR1 as ENHRY and CDR2 as SYGVKD. The CDR3 sequence is CAISEDRGRIEQYF. The CDR3 bases are TGTGCCATCAGTGAGGACAGGGGGCGCATCGAGCAGTACTTC.

The V call is TRBV7-9, the J call TRBJ1-1; unclear D gene. The CDR3 is 14 residues long. Per germline, CDR1 SEHNR and CDR2 FQNEAQ (reference sequence). The V and J ends lost 3 bases and 3 bases respectively, with 11 bases between them. Written as DNA, the CDR3 is TGTGCCAGCAGCTTTCTCTTATCGCACACTGAAGCTTTCTTT. This codes for CASSFLLSHTEAFF.

The J gene is TRBJ1-5, the V gene TRBV6-2 or TRBV6-3; D uncertain. The CDR3 has 12 amino acids. V shed 8 bases and J shed 10 bases, with 15 bases lying between them. In germline, CDR1 is MNHEY, CDR2 SVGEGT. CDR3 DNA: TGTGCCAGCCGCATGTCAGGTCATCCCCAGCATTTT. It codes for CASRMSGHPQHF.

This clonotype was recorded at least ten times. The chain employs TRBV10-2 and TRBJ1-1; TRBD1 is a possible D gene (6 bases). The CDR3 extends over 15 amino acids. Trimming removed 6 bases at V and 0 bases at J, with 14 bases between. Germline CDR1 WSHSY, CDR2 SAAADI. CDR3 sequence: CASRRQDSMNTEAFF. In nucleotides, the CDR3 is TGCGCCAGCAGACGACAGGACAGCATGAACACTGAAGCTTTCTTT.

This clonotype showed up just a few times. The chain links TRBV20-1 to TRBJ2-1, with 10 bases identical to TRBD1. Germline trimming cut 1 base from V and 6 bases from J; bases unmatched to any gene: 9. The CDR3 is made up of 16 amino acids. The germline V gene has CDR1 DFQATT and CDR2 SNEGSKA (reference sequence). DNA for the CDR3: TGCAGTGCTAGAGCCCGGACAGGGGGGTTGTGCAATGAGCAGTTCTTC. Amino acid sequence: CSARARTGGLCNEQFF.

This clonotype appeared a few times. This chain connects TRBV24-1 to TRBJ2-3; TRBD2 might be the D (6 bases). Germline CDR1 and CDR2: KGHDR and SFDVKD. V was cut by 0 bases and J by 0 bases, with 9 bases left in between. The CDR3 loop spans 16 amino acids. Written as DNA, the CDR3 is TGTGCCACCAGTGATTTGACCAGCGGGAGCACAGATACGCAGTATTTT. Residues: CATSDLTSGSTDTQYF.

This clonotype ranks as medium-sized (0.01 to 0.1%). The rearrangement joins TRBV5-1 to TRBJ2-7; D not resolved. Trimming removed 0 bases from V and 3 bases from J, with 4 bases in between. CDR1 and CDR2 (germline): SGHRS, YFSETQ. This CDR3 comprises 12 residues. The CDR3 sequence: CASSLDDYEQYF. As DNA, the CDR3 is TGCGCCAGCAGCTTGGACGACTACGAGCAGTACTTC.

A few counts support this clonotype. The chain links TRBV7-8 to TRBJ2-5, with no clear D. Trimming removed 5 bases at V and 2 bases at J, with 12 bases between. The CDR3 consists of 14 residues. The V gene's germline CDR1 is SGHVS and CDR2 FQNEAQ. The CDR3 nucleotides read TGTGCCAGCAGCCCCCCGACCCTTCAAGAGACCCAGTACTTC. Translating it yields CASSPPTLQETQYF.

This clonotype ranks as medium-sized (0.01 to 0.1%). CDR3 protein: CSASPVGQPVNQPQHF. For the CDR3, the DNA is TGCAGTGCTAGCCCTGTAGGACAGCCAGTCAATCAGCCCCAGCATTTT. The rearrangement uses TRBV20-1 and TRBJ1-5; D possibly corresponds to TRBD1 (6 bases). CDR1 DFQATT and CDR2 SNEGSKA come from the germline V gene (reference sequence). This CDR3 region has 16 residues. V gave up 3 bases and J gave up 3 bases, with 18 bases separating them.

This clonotype is classed as medium-sized. The rearrangement links TRBV27 to TRBJ2-7; the match to TRBD2 covers 8 bases. CDR1 MNHEY and CDR2 SMNVEV come from the germline V gene (reference sequence). The CDR3 has 14 residues. Germline trimming cut 4 bases from V and 4 bases from J; bases unmatched to any gene: 6. In DNA, the CDR3 is TGTGCCAGCAGTTGGAGCGGGGGCTCATACGAGCAGTACTTC. It codes for CASSWSGGSYEQYF.

The V and J genes are TRBV4-1 and TRBJ1-4; D gene uncertain. The CDR3 contains 17 residues. Trimming took off 0 bases at V and 0 bases at J, with 11 bases between the two ends. CDR1 is MGHRA, CDR2 YSYEKL, per germline. The CDR3 loop reads CASSQDRIDATNEKLFF. CDR3 in DNA: TGCGCCAGCAGCCAAGATCGAATTGACGCAACTAATGAAAAACTGTTTTTT.

By proportion, this clonotype is medium-sized. The chain recombines TRBV6-1 with TRBJ1-2; 7 nucleotides line up with TRBD1. This CDR3 region has 13 residues. The V gene end was trimmed by 5 bases and the J gene end by 6 bases; junction bases not matched to a gene: 6. Germline V CDR1 and CDR2: MNHNS, SASEGT. CDR3 DNA sequence: TGTGCCAGCAGTAGACAGGGTTTACATGGCTACACCTTC. Translating it yields CASSRQGLHGYTF.

This clonotype has only one observation. Just one base apart from a much larger clone, this may be a read error. This chain links TRBV10-3 with TRBJ1-2; the D gene is possibly TRBD1 (5 bases). The CDR3 is 13 amino acids. CDR1 is ENHRY and CDR2 is SYGVKD in the germline V gene. CDR3 sequence (DNA): TGTGCCATCAGCCAGGGTCCCAACTATGGCTACGCCTTC. It encodes CAISQGPNYGYAF.

The rearrangement joins TRBV6-1 to TRBJ2-2; possibly TRBD1 for D (6 bases). Per the germline V gene, CDR1 is MNHNS and CDR2 is SASEGT. This CDR3 spans 14 amino acids. The V end was cut by 6 bases, the J end by 2 bases, with 10 bases between. In DNA form, the CDR3 reads TGTGCCAGCAGAGGGACACAAAACACCGGGGAGCTGTTTTTT. It yields the protein CASRGTQNTGELFF.

This clonotype was detected ten times or more. The chain combines TRBV5-1 with TRBJ2-7; possible D gene TRBD1, 5 bases. CDR3 size: 13 residues. V was clipped by 5 bases and J by 6 bases, with 15 bases between them. The germline V gene has CDR1 SGHRS and CDR2 YFSETQ. CDR3 sequence reads: CASRKQGGVEQYF. The CDR3 DNA is TGCGCCAGCAGAAAGCAGGGCGGTGTCGAGCAGTACTTC.

This clonotype is classed as medium-sized (0.01 to 0.1%). The chain recombines TRBV6-1 with TRBJ2-7; 8 bases fit TRBD1. Germline CDR1 MNHNS, CDR2 SASEGT. J lost 7 bases, V lost 6 bases, and 14 bases had no gene match. The CDR3 covers 15 residues. CDR3 nucleotide sequence: TGTGCCAGCAGCCGCCGGGACAGGTCTATCGAGGAGCAGTACTTC. Translation: CASSRRDRSIEEQYF.